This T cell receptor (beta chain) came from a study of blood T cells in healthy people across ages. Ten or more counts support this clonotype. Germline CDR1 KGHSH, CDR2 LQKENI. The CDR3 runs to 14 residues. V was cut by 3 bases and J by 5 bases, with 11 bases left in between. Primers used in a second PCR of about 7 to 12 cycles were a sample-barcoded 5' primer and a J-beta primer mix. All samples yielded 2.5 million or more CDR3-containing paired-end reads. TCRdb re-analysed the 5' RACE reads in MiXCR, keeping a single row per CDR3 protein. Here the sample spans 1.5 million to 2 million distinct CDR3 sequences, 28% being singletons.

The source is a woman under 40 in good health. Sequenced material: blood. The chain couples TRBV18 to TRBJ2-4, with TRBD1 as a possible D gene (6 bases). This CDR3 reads CASSPARGQNIQYF. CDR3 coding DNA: TGTGCCAGCTCACCTGCCAGGGGCCAAAACATTCAGTACTTC.